This TCR beta chain came from a study of T cells in Graves' hyperthyroidism and ophthalmopathy. This clonotype was observed many times. Germline V gives CDR1 MNHEY, CDR2 SMNVEV (reference sequence). V lost 5 bases and J lost 7; bases outside the gene matches: 9. The CDR3 runs 14 residues. Researchers took RNA transcripts and amplified the TCR beta CDR3 regions from them. The primer set for the first-round RT-PCR of the TCR CDR3 was HTBI. Via MiXCR, TCRdb re-called the multiplex PCR reads, giving one row per CDR3 protein. Here the sample spans almost 350,000 distinct CDR3 sequences, about a sixth being singletons.

This clonotype originated in a woman aged 35 to 49 with Graves' ophthalmopathy. Source material: blood. This chain connects TRBV27 to TRBJ2-7; 9 nucleotides line up with TRBD2. CDR3 coding DNA: TGTGCCAGCAGTACTGTAGCGGGAGTGAAGGAGCAGTACTTC. Translation gives CASSTVAGVKEQYF.